This T cell receptor beta chain emerged from a study of response to subunit inactivated influenza vaccine. Study-wide results and limits: Authors suggested seasonal influenza vaccinations each recruit few new T cells.

As regards this clonotype: What it recognizes is unknown.

Each CDR3 protein is one row after TCRdb ran MiXCR on the RT-PCR reads. In the table there are 650,000 to 800,000 distinct CDR3 sequences, 14% of which are singletons. V shed 4 bases and J 6 bases; nucleotides not matched to a gene: 11. The CDR3 is 15 residues long. Germline CDR1 DFQATT, CDR2 SNEGSKA (reference sequence). This material consisted of PBMCs from blood, taken approximately 15 days before vaccination. The receptor was derived from a man aged 50 to 60 who received an inactivated influenza vaccine. V usage is TRBV20-1 and J usage is TRBJ1-1; 10 bases are a match to TRBD1. The CDR3 spells CSAIPPGQGKPEAFF. The CDR3 region has the DNA TGCAGTGCTATCCCTCCGGGACAGGGGAAGCCTGAAGCTTTCTTT.